This T cell receptor (beta chain) emerged from a study of blood T cell repertoires in COVID-19. Background on the study: Sample material is recorded as cDNA or gDNA derived from T cells, B-cell-depleted T cells, or PBMCs.

The CDR3 has 14 amino acids. The ends were cut back, 2 bases at V and 8 bases at J, with 15 bases in the middle. Looked up from germline, CDR1 is MNHEY and CDR2 is SMNVEV (reference sequence). As originally analysed: The authors estimated nucleated cell counts from reference gene primer amplification. Method: immunoSEQ multiplex PCR; TCRdb's copy keeps in-frame clones and lacks some. Clonal size and the V and J genes are those of that table, whereas D and trimming came from the DNA. The data contain approximately 97,000 clones, approximately 90% of them singletons. The chain employs TRBV27 and TRBJ1-2; D ambiguous. Specimen: peripheral blood. The origin of this receptor is a man between 60 and 70 years old with acute or convalescent COVID-19. For the CDR3, the DNA is TGTGCCAGCAGTTTAAATAAAAAACCTCAGGGCTACACCTTC. It is translated as CASSLNKKPQGYTF.